This record covers a single T cell receptor (beta chain). Its binding antigen is unknown. Per-base qualities were not stored, and no clone one base away is much larger. The trial excluded patients who had a history of autoimmune disease or who were on systemic immunosuppression. Peripheral blood for TCR sequencing was drawn from every dose cohort at baseline, at cycle 4 day 1 and at cycle 7 day 1. Samples came from an open-label, multicenter, first-in-human phase I dose-escalation trial of ivuxolimab. Adults with locally advanced or metastatic melanoma, renal cell, hepatocellular, or head and neck squamous cell carcinoma were enrolled in the trial. CD4+ and CD8+ T cells were sorted separately from peripheral blood before TCR sequencing. Genomic DNA was extracted from sorted cells for sequencing of the TCRbeta CDR3 region. The immunoSEQ Assay was used to sequence the TCRbeta CDR3 regions. In its TCRdb copy, this immuneACCESS table keeps in-frame sequences only and misses some clones. Where compared with another copy, unresolved V genes explain less than half of these, and the others have no known cause. Here the sample has roughly 56,000 clones; roughly 90% occur a single time. The top ten clonotypes cover 18% of the sample.

These data are taken from a study of OX40 agonist ivuxolimab in advanced cancers. Study-wide context: The costimulatory receptor OX40 (CD134) was targeted by ivuxolimab, a fully human IgG2 agonistic monoclonal antibody. Intravenous ivuxolimab was administered to patients every 2 weeks at six dose levels: 0.01, 0.1, 0.3, 1.5, 3 and 10 mg/kg. Among the approximately 50 dose-escalation patients, about 20 had hepatocellular carcinoma, roughly 15 melanoma, 9 renal cell carcinoma and 9 head and neck cancer. In the dose-escalation cohort, more than 80% of patients were male, and the mean age was 60 years with a range of roughly 20 to 80. Prior anti-PD-1, anti-PD-L1 or anti-CTLA-4 therapy was permitted, and checkpoint inhibitors had been received by less than 45% of dose-escalation patients. Partial responses were achieved by three dose-escalation patients, of whom one had hepatocellular carcinoma and two had cutaneous melanoma. Peripheral TCRbeta sequencing aimed to test whether ivuxolimab altered TCR sequence diversity and caused clonal T-cell expansion. The paper covers the monotherapy dose-escalation part of the phase I ivuxolimab trial, which included N ≈ 50 patients.

Points the paper makes about the study in general: Partial responders in the 0.1-3.0 mg/kg groups had among the lowest normalized peripheral clonal expansion, especially among CD8+ T cells. After ivuxolimab, more expanded clones were found on average in CD8+ T cells than in CD4+ T cells. Low levels of normalized T-cell clonal expansion were also shown by some nonresponding patients. The antigen specificity of the clonally expanded peripheral T cells was not determined. At doses of 0.1 to 3.0 mg/kg, clonal expansion of both CD4+ and CD8+ blood T cells was observed from baseline to week 6.

The sample in question was CD4+ or CD8+ T cells sorted from blood, obtained in a trial of the OX40 agonist ivuxolimab. The receptor's source is an adult with an advanced solid tumor such as melanoma, head and neck, liver or kidney cancer.

The DNA sequence follows: TGTGCCAGCAGCTCACAGGGAGGGGAGACCCAGTACTTC. This sequence encodes CASSSQGGETQYF. The sequence joins TRBV13 to TRBJ2-5; D gene: possibly TRBD2, on 7 matching bases. The CDR3 starts with the cysteine, ends with the phenylalanine, and has 13 residues. Only the CDR3 DNA is retained, 39 bases long and in frame from the first base. V sheds 4 bases and J sheds 5 bases, leaving 11 bases between their ends. Sequences PRHDT (CDR1) and FYEKMQ (CDR2) are obtained from the germline V gene (reference sequence). The entire variable domain, with the stretches around the CDR3 drawn from the reference TRBV13 and TRBJ2-5 proteins, is AAGVIQSPRHLIKEKRETATLKCYPIPRHDTVYWYQQGPGQDPQFLISFYEKMQSDKGSIPDRFSAQQFSDYHSELNMSSLELGDSALYFCASSSQGGETQYFGPGTRLLVL.